The 18 T cell receptor beta chains below come from one sample, sequenced in a study of control samples from healthy donors and cancer patients. The assay was immunoSEQ multiplex PCR, and TCRdb's table has in-frame clones only and misses some. The table lists about 120,000 clones, approximately 87% of them singletons. The sequenced material came from blood. The receptors derive from a man aged 30 to 45 in good health.

V usage is TRBV7-2 and J usage is TRBJ1-1; 10 bases align to TRBD1. This CDR3 comprises 19 residues. V lost 4 bases to trimming and J lost 0 bases; unmatched junction nucleotides: 14. Germline V gene lookup returns CDR1 SGHTA and CDR2 FQGNSA. Here the CDR3 reads CASSYELGTGVLMNTEAFF. The CDR3 coding sequence is TGTGCCAGCAGCTACGAACTAGGGACAGGGGTGCTTATGAACACTGAAGCTTTCTTT.

The V gene is TRBV5-1, the J gene TRBJ2-3, with D perhaps being TRBD1 or TRBD2 (5 bases each). In germline, CDR1 is SGHRS, CDR2 YFSETQ. Trimming left V 3 bases short and J 4 bases short, with 12 bases between. The CDR3 length is 14 residues. The CDR3 loop is CASSWDARADTQYF. In nucleotides, the CDR3 is TGCGCCAGCAGCTGGGACGCCCGGGCAGATACGCAGTATTTT. Full variable domain (remainder filled in from reference TRBV5-1 and TRBJ2-3): KAGVTQTPRYLIKTRGQQVTLSCSPISGHRSVSWYQQTPGQGLQFLFEYFSETQRNKGNFPGRFSGRQFSNSRSEMNVSTLELGDSALYLCASSWDARADTQYFGPGTRLTVL.

The gene calls are TRBV11-2 and TRBJ1-3; TRBD1 matches at 8 bases. The CDR3 has 15 residues. The V gene end was trimmed by 0 bases and the J gene end by 7 bases; junction bases not matched to a gene: 5. Germline loops: CDR1 SGHAT, CDR2 FQNNGV. CDR3 region: CASSLDRGPWNTIYF. DNA of the CDR3: TGTGCCAGCAGCTTAGACAGGGGGCCATGGAACACCATATATTTT.

In its sample, this clone was seen a few times. The chain uses TRBV19 and TRBJ2-5; no reliable D call. Germline values: CDR1 LNHDA, CDR2 SQIVND (reference sequence). The CDR3 runs 13 residues. The germline V and J ends were trimmed by 4 bases and 1 base, with 7 bases remaining between them. The CDR3, as DNA: TGTGCCAGTAGTAAGCAGATCCAAGAGACCCAGTACTTC. The encoded protein is CASSKQIQETQYF.

This clone was seen just once. This rearrangement joins TRBV11-3 to TRBJ2-1; possible D gene TRBD1, 6 bases. The germline V and J ends were trimmed by 1 base and 10 bases, with 11 bases remaining between them. Germline V lookup: CDR1 SGHNT, CDR2 YENEEA. The CDR3 runs to 13 residues. CDR3 bases: TGTGCCAGCAGCTTAGGTCAGGGGTGGGAGCAGTTCTTC. Translating gives CASSLGQGWEQFF.

V usage is TRBV10-3 and J usage is TRBJ1-2; D gene ambiguous. Germline V gene lookup returns CDR1 ENHRY and CDR2 SYGVKD. Trimming stripped 4 bases from V and 0 bases from J, with 12 bases between. This CDR3 has 15 residues. This CDR3 reads CAISAKDGSNYGYTF. The CDR3 region has the DNA TGTGCCATCAGTGCCAAGGACGGCTCTAACTATGGCTACACCTTC.

The CDR3, as DNA: TGTGCCAGTAGACGGACCGGGACAGGAGGTTCACCCCTCCACTTT. Amino acid sequence: CASRRTGTGGSPLHF. The rearrangement links TRBV19 to TRBJ1-6; 8 positions match TRBD1. Germline V gives CDR1 LNHDA, CDR2 SQIVND (reference sequence). V lost 6 bases, J lost 9 bases, and 10 bases stayed unmatched. The CDR3 has 15 amino acids.

The chain carries TRBV4-1 and TRBJ1-1, with 7 nucleotides matching TRBD1. This CDR3 is 15 amino acids long. The V and J ends lost 0 bases and 11 bases, in that order; junction bases with no gene match: 12. Germline CDR1 is MGHRA and CDR2 is YSYEKL. CDR3 loop: CASSQDARQGGGAFF. The CDR3 DNA reads TGCGCCAGCAGCCAAGACGCGAGGCAGGGGGGTGGGGCTTTCTTT.

J is TRBJ1-1 and V is TRBV5-1; D not certain. With 5 bases removed from V and 0 bases from J, the gap between germline ends came to 8 bases. This CDR3 comprises 13 residues. Germline loops: CDR1 SGHRS, CDR2 YFSETQ. In DNA, the CDR3 is TGCGCCAGCAGTCAAGTCGTGAACACTGAAGCTTTCTTT. Its translation is CASSQVVNTEAFF.

Comments on this clone: One junction end disagrees with the germline gene, perhaps due to a read error. The chain links TRBV10-3 to TRBJ2-6, with 12 bases matching TRBD1. This CDR3 contains 17 residues. The germline CDR1 and CDR2 sequences are ENHRY and SYGVKD. The CDR3 nucleotides are TGCGCCGCAACGCGAGGGACAGGGGGCAATGGGGCCAACGTCCTGACTTTC. Protein product: CAATRGTGGNGANVLTF.

This clone was observed a handful of times. This sequence joins TRBV27 and TRBJ2-2, with D hard to call. CDR1 is MNHEY and CDR2 is SMNVEV in the germline V gene (reference sequence). The V end lost 5 bases, the J end lost 3 bases, and 10 bases lay between the germline ends. The CDR3 consists of 14 residues. CDR3 sequence reads: CASSPTYYTGELFF. CDR3 DNA: TGTGCCAGCAGTCCGACCTATTACACCGGGGAGCTGTTTTTT.

This chain connects TRBV15 to TRBJ1-1; D is unresolved. The ends were cut back, 0 bases at V and 2 bases at J, with 10 bases in the middle. The germline V gene encodes CDR1 LNHNV and CDR2 YYDKDF (reference sequence). The length of the CDR3 is 15 residues. This CDR3 is CATSRDLNGNTEAFF. DNA for the CDR3: TGTGCCACCAGCAGAGATTTAAACGGCAACACTGAAGCTTTCTTT.

J is TRBJ1-4 and V is TRBV27; no reliable D call. The CDR3 totals 14 residues. Between the trimmed V and J ends, which lost 5 bases and 4 bases, there was a span of 11 bases. Germline CDR1 and CDR2: MNHEY and SMNVEV (reference sequence). The CDR3 sequence: CASSRTPHNEKLFF. The CDR3 bases are TGTGCCAGCAGTCGTACCCCACATAATGAAAAACTGTTTTTT.

This clone was seen just once. This chain connects TRBV5-1 to TRBJ1-1; 7 bases are shared with TRBD1. The CDR3 has 12 amino acids. Germline V gives CDR1 SGHRS, CDR2 YFSETQ. Unmatched junction bases numbered 4, after V lost 4 bases and J lost 7 bases. The CDR3 DNA reads as TGCGCCAGCAGCCAGGGGGAGTTTGAAGCTTTCTTT. Its protein product is CASSQGEFEAFF.

J is TRBJ2-1 and V is TRBV5-8; no definite D call. V gave up 0 bases and J gave up 0 bases, with 7 bases separating them. The CDR3 is 15 residues long. Looked up from germline, CDR1 is SGHTS and CDR2 is YDEGEE. The CDR3 loop reads CASSLGLNSYNEQFF. DNA of the CDR3: TGTGCCAGCAGCTTGGGGCTGAACTCCTACAATGAGCAGTTCTTC.

This clone appeared once. The V and J genes are TRBV7-2 and TRBJ2-1; D not resolved. This CDR3 spans 16 amino acids. V was pared by 3 bases and J by 2 bases, with 14 bases between. CDR1 is SGHTA and CDR2 is FQGNSA in the germline V gene. This CDR3 reads CASSLFSDTAYNEQFF. CDR3 DNA: TGTGCCAGCAGCTTGTTCAGTGACACCGCCTACAATGAGCAGTTCTTC.

CDR3 protein: CASSVGSFNQPQHF. In DNA form, the CDR3 reads TGCGCCAGCAGCGTTGGGTCCTTCAATCAGCCCCAGCATTTT. This rearrangement joins TRBV5-1 to TRBJ1-5, with D unclear. CDR3 length: 14 amino acids. CDR1 is SGHRS and CDR2 is YFSETQ in the germline V gene. V was cut by 4 bases and J by 3 bases, with 11 bases left in between.

The chain combines TRBV4-1 with TRBJ2-5, with D perhaps given as TRBD1 or TRBD2 (6 bases each). V lost 4 bases and J 4 bases, leaving 22 bases between the germline ends. Germline V gives CDR1 MGHRA, CDR2 YSYEKL. The CDR3 spans 17 residues. CDR3 nucleotides: TGCGCCAGCAGCCCAAGCCAAAGTGGGGGGCCTACAGAGACCCAGTACTTC. It encodes CASSPSQSGGPTETQYF.